The next 3 T cell receptor beta chains were all read from a single sample in a study of sequential checkpoint blockade in melanoma. Treatment noted: randomized to nivolumab then ipilimumab (arm A) or the reverse (arm B). Here immunoSEQ multiplex PCR was the method, and the copy in TCRdb shows in-frame clones only, minus some. The sample lists roughly 16,000 clones, approximately 80% occurring once. The sequences come from CD8+ T cells sorted from blood (inferred from file names), collected from a patient given nivolumab and ipilimumab in sequence. These receptors all stem from a human donor with melanoma.

This sequence joins TRBV27 and TRBJ2-7, with D uncertain. From germline, CDR1 is MNHEY and CDR2 SMNVEV (reference sequence). The CDR3 is 13 residues long. The ends were cut back, 11 bases at V and 2 bases at J, with 16 bases in the middle. The chain's CDR3 is CAVGSGTAYEQYF. The DNA of the CDR3 is TGTGCCGTTGGGTCCGGAACAGCCTACGAGCAGTACTTC.

The chain is built from TRBV6-5 and TRBJ2-7; D perhaps matches TRBD2 (5 bases). Germline CDR1 is MNHEY and CDR2 is SVGAGI. V was clipped by 2 bases and J by 3 bases, with 14 bases between them. The CDR3 is 15 residues long. The CDR3 DNA is TGTGCCAGCAGTTACAGAGAAGTGGGAGACTACGAGCAGTACTTC. Translated, it gives CASSYREVGDYEQYF.

This chain uses TRBV30 with TRBJ1-2; TRBD1 aligns across 9 bases. Germline-derived CDR1 and CDR2 are GTSNPN and SVGIG (reference sequence). This CDR3 is built from 13 residues. With V trimmed by 4 bases and J by 8 bases, 8 bases remained unmatched. CDR3 residues: CAWTTGGAGGYTF. CDR3 bases: TGTGCCTGGACCACAGGGGGCGCGGGAGGCTACACCTTC.